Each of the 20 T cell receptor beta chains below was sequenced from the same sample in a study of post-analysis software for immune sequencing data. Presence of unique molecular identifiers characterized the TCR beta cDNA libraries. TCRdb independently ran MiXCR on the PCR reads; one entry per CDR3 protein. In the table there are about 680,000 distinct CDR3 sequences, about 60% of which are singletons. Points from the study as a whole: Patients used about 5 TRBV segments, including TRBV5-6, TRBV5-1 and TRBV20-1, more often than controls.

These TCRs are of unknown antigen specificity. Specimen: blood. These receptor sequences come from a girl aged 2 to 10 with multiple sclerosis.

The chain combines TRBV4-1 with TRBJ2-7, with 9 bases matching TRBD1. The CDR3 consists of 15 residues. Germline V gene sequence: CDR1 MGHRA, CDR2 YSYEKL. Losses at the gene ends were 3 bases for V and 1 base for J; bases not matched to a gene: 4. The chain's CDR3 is CASSQGQGVSYEQYF. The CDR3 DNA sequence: TGCGCCAGCAGCCAGGGACAGGGAGTGTCCTACGAGCAGTACTTC.

The CDR3 nucleotides are TGTGCCAGCAGTTACTCGGATGGGGGCACAGATACGCAGTATTTT. Translated: CASSYSDGGTDTQYF. V usage is TRBV6-2 or TRBV6-3 and J usage is TRBJ2-3; D unclear. Germline V CDR1 and CDR2: MNHEY, SVGEGT. The CDR3 spans 15 residues. Trimming pared 0 bases from V and 1 base from J, leaving 8 bases between.

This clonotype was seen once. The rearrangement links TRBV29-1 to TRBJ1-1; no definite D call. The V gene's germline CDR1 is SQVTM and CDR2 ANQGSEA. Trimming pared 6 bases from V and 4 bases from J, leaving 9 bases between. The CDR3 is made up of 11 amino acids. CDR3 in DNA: TGCAGCGTCAACGGACCCACTGAAGCTTTCTTT. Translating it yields CSVNGPTEAFF.

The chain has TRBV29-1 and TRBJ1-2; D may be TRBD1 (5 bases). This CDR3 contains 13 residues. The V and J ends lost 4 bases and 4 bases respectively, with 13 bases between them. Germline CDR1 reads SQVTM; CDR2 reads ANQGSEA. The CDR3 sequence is CSVVRDGLYGYTF. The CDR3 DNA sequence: TGCAGCGTTGTCCGGGACGGCCTCTATGGCTACACCTTC.

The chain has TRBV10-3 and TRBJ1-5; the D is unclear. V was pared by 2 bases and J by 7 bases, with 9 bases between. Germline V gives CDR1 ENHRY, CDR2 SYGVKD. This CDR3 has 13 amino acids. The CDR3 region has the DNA TGTGCCATCAGTGAGGAAGAGTTCCAGCCCCAGCATTTT. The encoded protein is CAISEEEFQPQHF.

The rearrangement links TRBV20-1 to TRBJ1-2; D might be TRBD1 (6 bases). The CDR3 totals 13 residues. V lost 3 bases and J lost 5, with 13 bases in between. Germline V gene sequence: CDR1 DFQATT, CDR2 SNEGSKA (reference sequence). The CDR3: CSASGGSTYGYTF. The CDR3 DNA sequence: TGCAGTGCTAGCGGGGGCTCGACGTATGGCTACACCTTC.

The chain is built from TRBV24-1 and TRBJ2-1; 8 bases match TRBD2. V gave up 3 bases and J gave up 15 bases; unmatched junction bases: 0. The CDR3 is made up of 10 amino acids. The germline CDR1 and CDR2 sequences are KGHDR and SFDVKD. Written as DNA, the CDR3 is TGTGCCACCAGTGATCTAGCGGGGTTCTTC. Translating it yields CATSDLAGFF.

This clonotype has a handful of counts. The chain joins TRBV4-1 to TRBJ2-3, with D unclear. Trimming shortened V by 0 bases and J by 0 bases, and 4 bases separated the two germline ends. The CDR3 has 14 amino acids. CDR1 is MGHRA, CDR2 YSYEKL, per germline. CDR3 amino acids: CASSQDPSTDTQYF. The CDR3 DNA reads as TGCGCCAGCAGCCAAGATCCCAGCACAGATACGCAGTATTTT.

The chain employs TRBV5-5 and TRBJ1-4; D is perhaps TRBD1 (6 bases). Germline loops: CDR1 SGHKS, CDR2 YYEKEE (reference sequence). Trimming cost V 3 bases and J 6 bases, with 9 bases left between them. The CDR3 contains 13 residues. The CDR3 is CASSSTGYEKLFF. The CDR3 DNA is TGTGCCAGCAGCTCTACAGGGTATGAAAAACTGTTTTTT.

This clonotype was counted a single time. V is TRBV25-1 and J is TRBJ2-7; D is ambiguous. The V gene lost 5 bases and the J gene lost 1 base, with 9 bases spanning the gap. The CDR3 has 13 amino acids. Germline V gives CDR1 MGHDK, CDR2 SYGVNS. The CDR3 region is CASSTTRSYEQYF. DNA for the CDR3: TGTGCCAGCAGTACAACGAGATCCTACGAGCAGTACTTC.

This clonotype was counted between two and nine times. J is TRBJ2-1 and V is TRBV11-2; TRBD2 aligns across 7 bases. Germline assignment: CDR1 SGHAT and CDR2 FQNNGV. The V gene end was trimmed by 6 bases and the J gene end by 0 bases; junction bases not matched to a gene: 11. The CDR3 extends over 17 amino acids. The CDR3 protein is CASRVRTGLSSYNEQFF. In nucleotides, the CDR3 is TGTGCCAGCAGAGTCCGGACGGGACTAAGCTCCTACAATGAGCAGTTCTTC.

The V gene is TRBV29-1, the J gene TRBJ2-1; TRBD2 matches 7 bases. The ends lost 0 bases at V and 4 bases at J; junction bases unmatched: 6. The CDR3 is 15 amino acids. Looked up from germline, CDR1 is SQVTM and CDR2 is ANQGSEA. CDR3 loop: CSVEERLAEYNEQFF. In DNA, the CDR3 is TGCAGCGTTGAAGAGCGCCTAGCGGAATACAATGAGCAGTTCTTC.

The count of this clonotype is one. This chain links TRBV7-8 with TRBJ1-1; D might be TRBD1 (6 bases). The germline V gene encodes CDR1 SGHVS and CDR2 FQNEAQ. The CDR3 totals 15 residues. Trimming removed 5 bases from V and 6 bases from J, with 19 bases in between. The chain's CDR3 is CASSPNRVWSSEAFF. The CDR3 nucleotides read TGTGCCAGCAGCCCCAACAGGGTCTGGAGCTCTGAAGCTTTCTTT.

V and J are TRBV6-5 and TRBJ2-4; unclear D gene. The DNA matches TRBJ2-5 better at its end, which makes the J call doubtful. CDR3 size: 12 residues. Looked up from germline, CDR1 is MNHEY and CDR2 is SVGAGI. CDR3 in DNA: TGTGCCAGCAAGGCGGTCGGGGAGACCCAGTACTTC. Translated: CASKAVGETQYF.

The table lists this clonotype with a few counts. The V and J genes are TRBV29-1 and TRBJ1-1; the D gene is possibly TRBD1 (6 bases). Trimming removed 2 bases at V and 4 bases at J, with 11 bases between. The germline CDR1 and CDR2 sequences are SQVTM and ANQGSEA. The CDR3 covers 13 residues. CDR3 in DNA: TGCAGCGTTGAACGGACAGATAGCACTGAAGCTTTCTTT. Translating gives CSVERTDSTEAFF.

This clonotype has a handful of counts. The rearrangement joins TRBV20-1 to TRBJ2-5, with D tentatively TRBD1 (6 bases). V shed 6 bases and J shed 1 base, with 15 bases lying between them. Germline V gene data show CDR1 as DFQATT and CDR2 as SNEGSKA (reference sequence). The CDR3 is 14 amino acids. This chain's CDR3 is CSATYRAVQETQYF. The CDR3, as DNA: TGCAGTGCGACCTACAGGGCAGTCCAAGAGACCCAGTACTTC.

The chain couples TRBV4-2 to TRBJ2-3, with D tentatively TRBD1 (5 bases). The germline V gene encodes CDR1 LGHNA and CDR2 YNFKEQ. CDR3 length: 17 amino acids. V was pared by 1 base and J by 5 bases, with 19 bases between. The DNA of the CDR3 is TGTGCCAGCAGCCAAGCTCAGGGTCCTTTCATTGGAGATACGCAGTATTTT. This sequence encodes CASSQAQGPFIGDTQYF.

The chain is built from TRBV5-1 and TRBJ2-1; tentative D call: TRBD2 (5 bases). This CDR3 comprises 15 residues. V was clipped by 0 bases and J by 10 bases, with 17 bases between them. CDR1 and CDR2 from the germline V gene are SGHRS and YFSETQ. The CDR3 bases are TGCGCCAGCAGCTTGGGCGACTCTACGCAGCGGGAGCAGTTCTTC. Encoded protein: CASSLGDSTQREQFF.

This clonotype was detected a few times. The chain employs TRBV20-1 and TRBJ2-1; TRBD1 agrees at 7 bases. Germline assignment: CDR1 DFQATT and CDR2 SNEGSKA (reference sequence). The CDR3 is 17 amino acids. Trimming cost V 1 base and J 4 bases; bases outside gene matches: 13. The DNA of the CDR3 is TGCAGTGCTAGAGGTTGGGTAGTGGGACAGACTTACAATGAGCAGTTCTTC. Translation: CSARGWVVGQTYNEQFF.

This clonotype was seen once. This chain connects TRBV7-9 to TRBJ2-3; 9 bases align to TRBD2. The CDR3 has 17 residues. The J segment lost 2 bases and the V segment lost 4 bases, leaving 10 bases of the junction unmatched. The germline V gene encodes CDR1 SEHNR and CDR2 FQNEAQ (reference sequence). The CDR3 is CASSSYSGRPPTDTQYF. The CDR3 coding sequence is TGTGCCAGCAGCTCCTACAGCGGGAGGCCCCCCACAGATACGCAGTATTTT.